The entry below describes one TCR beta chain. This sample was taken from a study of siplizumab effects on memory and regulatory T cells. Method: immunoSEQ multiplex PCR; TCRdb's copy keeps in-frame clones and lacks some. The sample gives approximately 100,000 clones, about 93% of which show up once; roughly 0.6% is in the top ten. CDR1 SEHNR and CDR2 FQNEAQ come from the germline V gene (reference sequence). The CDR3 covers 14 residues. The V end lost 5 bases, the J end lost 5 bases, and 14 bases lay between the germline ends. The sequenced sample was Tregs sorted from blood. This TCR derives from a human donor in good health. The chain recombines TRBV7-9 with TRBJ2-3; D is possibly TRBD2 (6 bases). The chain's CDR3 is CASSPRRGEDTQYF. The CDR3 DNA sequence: TGTGCCAGCAGCCCCCGACGCGGGGAAGATACGCAGTATTTT.